The 24 T cell receptor beta chains below come from one sample, sequenced in a study of T cell changes during pregnancy in multiple sclerosis. Here immunoSEQ multiplex PCR was the method, and the copy in TCRdb shows in-frame clones only, minus some. The table includes approximately 48,000 clones, 92% detected once. Sample: CD4+ T cells from peripheral blood mononuclear cells, taken after pregnancy. The origin of the receptors is a female donor with multiple sclerosis, enrolled in a pregnancy study.

The gene calls are TRBV5-4 and TRBJ2-3; D uncertain. The CDR3 runs 15 residues. Germline CDR1 SGHNT, CDR2 YYREEE (reference sequence). V was pared by 4 bases and J by 4 bases, with 16 bases between. The CDR3 here is CASSQQLLMPDTQYF. In nucleotides, the CDR3 is TGTGCCAGCAGCCAACAGCTTCTAATGCCAGATACGCAGTATTTT.

The chain is built from TRBV9 and TRBJ2-1, with D perhaps TRBD2 (6 bases). Deletions cut 1 base from V and 9 bases from J, with 14 bases between. The CDR3 is 14 residues long. The germline V gene has CDR1 SGDLS and CDR2 YYNGEE. The CDR3 DNA reads TGTGCCAGCAGCGTAACAAGCTCGCGGGGTGAGCAGTTCTTC. The encoded protein is CASSVTSSRGEQFF.

The J gene is TRBJ2-1, the V gene TRBV6-1; D remains unclear. V lost 7 bases and J 10 bases, leaving 11 bases between the germline ends. The germline CDR1 and CDR2 sequences are MNHNS and SASEGT. CDR3 size: 11 residues. CDR3 nucleotides: TGTGCCAGCACCATCGTTGAGGAGCAGTTCTTC. This translates into CASTIVEEQFF.

The chain links TRBV9 to TRBJ1-1, with TRBD1 as a possible D gene (5 bases). The length of the CDR3 is 13 residues. Trimming cost V 0 bases and J 5 bases, with 8 bases left between them. Germline lookup yields CDR1 SGDLS and CDR2 YYNGEE. In DNA, the CDR3 is TGTGCCAGCAGCGTAGAGGGGCGAACTGAAGCTTTCTTT. Translated: CASSVEGRTEAFF. Filled out from reference TRBV9 and TRBJ1-1, the complete variable domain reads DSGVTQTPKHLITATGQRVTLRCSPRSGDLSVYWYQQSLDQGLQFLIQYYNGEERAKGNILERFSAQQFPDLHSELNLSSLELGDSALYFCASSVEGRTEAFFGQGTRLTVV.

The chain couples TRBV28 to TRBJ1-2; D is undetermined. CDR3 length: 15 amino acids. CDR1 and CDR2 (germline): MDHEN, SYDVKM. Trimming left V 6 bases short and J 8 bases short, with 22 bases between. CDR3 sequence: CASSPPGSSKAGYTF. For the CDR3, the DNA is TGTGCCAGCAGCCCCCCGGGTTCCTCTAAGGCGGGCTACACCTTC.

This chain links TRBV4-1 with TRBJ2-7; 8 nucleotides agree with TRBD1. This CDR3 has 15 amino acids. With V trimmed by 4 bases and J by 3 bases, 8 bases remained unmatched. Looked up from germline, CDR1 is MGHRA and CDR2 is YSYEKL. Here the CDR3 DNA reads TGCGCCAGCAGCCGGGGGGACAGGAGAGGCTACGAGCAGTACTTC. This codes for CASSRGDRRGYEQYF.

The chain carries TRBV2 and TRBJ1-2, with TRBD1 as a possible D gene (6 bases). The CDR3 is 15 amino acids. V was pared by 6 bases and J by 4 bases, with 18 bases between. Germline CDR1 reads SNHLY; CDR2 reads FYNNEI. The CDR3 region has the DNA TGTGCCAGCAGCGAAAGGGGGGGGCGAGGCTATGGCTACACCTTC. Protein: CASSERGGRGYGYTF.

The rearrangement links TRBV10-2 to TRBJ1-3; the D is unclear. Germline CDR1 and CDR2: WSHSY and SAAADI. Trimming shortened V by 6 bases and J by 2 bases, and 8 bases separated the two germline ends. This CDR3 contains 13 residues. The CDR3 DNA follows: TGCGCCAGCAGCAGTTCGCCTGGAAACACCATATATTTT. This codes for CASSSSPGNTIYF.

CDR3 sequence (DNA): TGCGCCAGCAGCTCTGGACTAGCGGGAGGGTCTGGAACAGATACGCAGTATTTT. Translated: CASSSGLAGGSGTDTQYF. The chain combines TRBV5-1 with TRBJ2-3; TRBD2 aligns across 15 bases. Germline loops: CDR1 SGHRS, CDR2 YFSETQ. Losses at the gene ends were 3 bases for V and 3 bases for J; bases not matched to a gene: 8. The CDR3 length is 18 residues.

The chain carries TRBV5-1 and TRBJ1-2; tentative D call: TRBD1 (5 bases). V was trimmed by 0 bases and J by 3 bases, leaving 9 bases between them. Germline CDR1 SGHRS, CDR2 YFSETQ. The CDR3 is 14 residues long. The DNA for the CDR3 is TGCGCCAGCAGCTTGGGACAGAGCTACTATGGCTACACCTTC. This encodes CASSLGQSYYGYTF.

This chain links TRBV5-4 with TRBJ1-3; 10 nucleotides match TRBD1. With V trimmed by 0 bases and J by 2 bases, 2 bases remained unmatched. This CDR3 comprises 16 residues. Germline values: CDR1 SGHNT, CDR2 YYREEE (reference sequence). This CDR3 reads CASSLGGTGAGNTIYF. CDR3 coding DNA: TGTGCCAGCAGCTTGGGGGGGACAGGGGCTGGAAACACCATATATTTT.

The chain recombines TRBV6-5 with TRBJ1-5, with 7 positions matching TRBD1. V shed 0 bases, J shed 6 bases, and the junction held 8 bases outside the gene matches. In germline, CDR1 is MNHEY, CDR2 SVGAGI. CDR3 size: 16 residues. This CDR3 reads CASSYSRGQPPQPQHF. The CDR3 bases are TGTGCCAGCAGTTACTCGAGGGGACAGCCGCCTCAGCCCCAGCATTTT.

CDR3 protein: CASSQDRVKNGYTF. The CDR3 nucleotides are TGTGCCAGTAGTCAGGACAGGGTGAAGAATGGCTACACCTTC. J is TRBJ1-2 and V is TRBV19, with 8 nucleotides matching TRBD1. Germline assignment: CDR1 LNHDA and CDR2 SQIVND (reference sequence). This CDR3 region has 14 residues. The junction had 8 bases not matched to a gene; V was cut back by 5 bases and J by 6 bases.

This chain joins TRBV27 and TRBJ1-5; 9 bases are a match to TRBD1. This CDR3 is built from 15 residues. V trimming: 6 bases; J trimming: 1 base; junction bases outside the gene matches: 4. Looked up from germline, CDR1 is MNHEY and CDR2 is SMNVEV (reference sequence). For the CDR3, the DNA is TGTGCCAGCAGCGCACAGGGGGCCAGCAATCAGCCCCAGCATTTT. Encoded protein: CASSAQGASNQPQHF.

The chain combines TRBV25-1 with TRBJ2-5, with D maybe TRBD2 (5 bases). This CDR3 comprises 12 residues. V was pared by 4 bases and J by 8 bases, with 11 bases between. Germline CDR1 is MGHDK and CDR2 is SYGVNS. CDR3 sequence: CASSGGFGTQYF. Written as DNA, the CDR3 is TGTGCCAGCAGTGGCGGGTTCGGTACCCAGTACTTC.

The CDR3 region is CASSEAAQPDEVEDEQYF. In DNA form, the CDR3 reads TGTGCCAGCAGTGAAGCGGCCCAGCCTGACGAGGTCGAGGACGAGCAGTACTTC. V gene TRBV2 combines with J gene TRBJ2-7, with D uncertain. V was trimmed by 0 bases and J by 5 bases, leaving 23 bases between them. The CDR3 consists of 18 residues. Germline loops: CDR1 SNHLY, CDR2 FYNNEI.

The chain couples TRBV5-1 to TRBJ2-2, with TRBD1 as a possible D gene (5 bases). The CDR3 loop spans 14 amino acids. CDR1 and CDR2 (germline): SGHRS, YFSETQ. The germline V and J ends were trimmed by 4 bases and 3 bases, with 10 bases remaining between them. In DNA form, the CDR3 reads TGCGCCAGCAGCCTTGACAGTTACACCGGGGAGCTGTTTTTT. Translation gives CASSLDSYTGELFF.

The rearrangement uses TRBV7-2 and TRBJ1-3; D may be TRBD1 (5 bases). From germline, CDR1 is SGHTA and CDR2 FQGNSA. This CDR3 contains 17 residues. Trimming took off 3 bases at V and 4 bases at J, with 19 bases between the two ends. CDR3 nucleotides: TGTGCCAGCAGCTTTAGACAGAGATGGTTTCAAGGAAACACCATATATTTT. Encoded protein: CASSFRQRWFQGNTIYF.

This clone was seen once. This sequence joins TRBV18 and TRBJ2-2; 7 nucleotides line up with TRBD1. The CDR3 spans 14 residues. Germline CDR1 and CDR2: KGHSH and LQKENI. V gave up 2 bases and J gave up 4 bases; unmatched junction bases: 1. The CDR3, as DNA: TGTGCCAGCTCACCATCAGGGGGCACCGGGGAGCTGTTTTTT. Its protein is CASSPSGGTGELFF.

The V gene is TRBV27, the J gene TRBJ1-1; a weak D match, TRBD1 (5 bases). The V end lost 5 bases, the J end lost 7 bases, and 17 bases lay between the germline ends. The CDR3 totals 14 residues. Per germline, CDR1 MNHEY and CDR2 SMNVEV (reference sequence). For the CDR3, the DNA is TGTGCCAGCAGTCCCCACCCCTCGACAGATGAAGCTTTCTTT. Protein product: CASSPHPSTDEAFF.

This clone occurred once. CDR3 loop: CASRLDRGSPDTQYF. DNA for the CDR3: TGTGCCAGCAGACTGGACAGGGGCTCCCCAGATACGCAGTATTTT. The chain combines TRBV6-5 with TRBJ2-3; 9 bases agree with TRBD1. The CDR3 contains 15 residues. V lost 6 bases and J lost 4; bases outside the gene matches: 8. Germline V gives CDR1 MNHEY, CDR2 SVGAGI.

The rearrangement joins TRBV5-4 to TRBJ2-2; 8 nucleotides line up with TRBD1. Germline CDR1 SGHNT, CDR2 YYREEE (reference sequence). There are 17 residues in the CDR3. V lost 6 bases to trimming and J lost 2 bases; unmatched junction nucleotides: 12. As DNA, the CDR3 is TGTGCCAGCACCGCGAAGGGCACAGGGGGAAACACCGGGGAGCTGTTTTTT. Its protein product is CASTAKGTGGNTGELFF. The whole variable domain, filled in from reference TRBV5-4 and TRBJ2-2, reads ETGVTQSPTHLIKTRGQQVTLRCSSQSGHNTVSWYQQALGQGPQFIFQYYREEENGRGNFPPRFSGLQFPNYSSELNVNALELDDSALYLCASTAKGTGGNTGELFFGEGSRLTVL.

This chain joins TRBV7-8 and TRBJ1-5, with unresolved D. Trimming pared 5 bases from V and 1 base from J, leaving 21 bases between. The CDR3 extends over 18 amino acids. CDR1 is SGHVS, CDR2 FQNEAQ, per germline. The CDR3 is CASSQFDPWRRSNQPQHF. In DNA, the CDR3 is TGTGCCAGCAGCCAATTTGACCCATGGAGGCGAAGCAATCAGCCCCAGCATTTT.

This clone was observed a single time. V gene TRBV14 combines with J gene TRBJ1-1, with D hard to call. The CDR3 sequence is 13 residues long. CDR1 is SGHDN, CDR2 FVKESK, per germline. Trimming removed 3 bases at V and 6 bases at J, with 11 bases between. CDR3 in amino acids: CASSHRGEAEAFF. The CDR3, as DNA: TGTGCCAGCAGCCACCGCGGGGAGGCTGAAGCTTTCTTT. The complete variable domain, with remaining parts taken from reference TRBV14 and TRBJ1-1, reads EAGVTQFPSHSVIEKGQTVTLRCDPISGHDNLYWYRRVMGKEIKFLLHFVKESKQDESGMPNNRFLAERTGGTYSTLKVQPAELEDSGVYFCASSHRGEAEAFFGQGTRLTVV.